What follows is one T cell receptor (beta chain) and its context. Authors of the study amplified TCR beta CDR3 regions from RNA transcripts. Researchers ran a first-round RT-PCR on the TCR CDR3 using the HTBI primer set. TCRdb re-called the multiplex PCR reads through MiXCR, storing one row per CDR3 protein. The sample shows about 590,000 distinct CDR3 sequences, about 15% of them seen only once. CDR1 and CDR2 (germline): PRHDT, FYEKMQ (reference sequence). There are 17 residues in the CDR3. V lost 5 bases and J lost 3; bases outside the gene matches: 11. These data come from a study of T cells in Graves' hyperthyroidism and ophthalmopathy. Overall study context: Once the initial diagnosis was made, peripheral blood was obtained before any treatment.

Patients were aged 18 to 65, had disease duration under 2 months, and had newly diagnosed hyperthyroidism. From less than 13 ml of fresh peripheral blood, PBMCs were isolated. The V call is TRBV13, the J call TRBJ2-1; TRBD2 matches at 9 bases. The specimen sequenced was blood. The sequence was collected from a woman in her 30s with Graves' hyperthyroidism. CDR3 amino acids: CASSKWGGRAVYNEQFF. The CDR3 DNA reads as TGTGCCAGCAGCAAATGGGGCGGGAGGGCTGTCTACAATGAGCAGTTCTTC.